A selection of T cell receptor beta chains follows, all from one sample in a study of T cell responses to AZD1222 COVID-19 vaccine. Generated by immunoSEQ multiplex PCR, the TCRdb table keeps only in-frame clones and is missing some. This sample has roughly 58,000 clones, with 89% found just once. Sample: peripheral blood, taken 28 days after the second AZD1222 dose. The source of these receptors is an adult who received the AZD1222 COVID-19 vaccine. The CDR3 runs from the conserved cysteine through the conserved F or W. A D gene is named only where the DNA matches it firmly. Clone size, where shown, is once, few, many, or a class for clones that have expanded.

V gene	D gene	clone size	J gene	CDR3 protein	CDR3 DNA
TRBV9	.	.	TRBJ1-6	CASSVGGGNSPLHF	TGTGCCAGCAGCGTAGGGGGAGGCAATTCACCCCTCCACTTT
TRBV6-1	.	.	TRBJ1-2	CASSESGRLRYGYTF	TGTGCCAGCAGTGAATCAGGGCGACTCCGATATGGCTACACCTTC
TRBV27	.	.	TRBJ1-4	CASSWPGGEKLFF	TGTGCCAGCAGTTGGCCGGGGGGGGAAAAACTGTTTTTT
TRBV27	.	.	TRBJ2-7	CASSLQGSYEQYF	TGTGCCAGCAGCTTACAGGGATCGTACGAGCAGTACTTC
TRBV6-2/TRBV6-3	TRBD2	.	TRBJ2-1	CASSDLRTSNEQFF	TGTGCCAGCAGTGACCTCCGGACTAGCAATGAGCAGTTCTTC
TRBV12-3/TRBV12-4	.	.	TRBJ2-7	CASSLSPDSEQYF	TGTGCCAGCAGTTTATCGCCCGACAGCGAGCAGTACTTC
TRBV5-1	.	.	TRBJ1-1	CASSLGGSAEAFF	TGCGCCAGCAGCTTGGGTGGGAGCGCTGAAGCTTTCTTT
TRBV11-2	TRBD2	.	TRBJ2-7	CASTPLAGGQGSYEQYF	TGTGCCAGCACCCCCTTAGCGGGAGGGCAGGGATCCTACGAGCAGTACTTC
TRBV7-2	TRBD1	.	TRBJ2-3	CASSLAVGRGTGDTQYF	TGTGCCAGCAGCTTAGCGGTTGGCAGGGGGACGGGAGATACGCAGTATTTT
TRBV5-1	.	.	TRBJ2-2	CASSFWEDTGELFF	TGCGCCAGCAGCTTTTGGGAGGACACCGGGGAGCTGTTTTTT
TRBV5-8	TRBD2	.	TRBJ2-5	CASSSGRTLAGRQETQYF	TGTGCCAGCAGCTCGGGCCGGACCCTAGCGGGGCGCCAAGAGACCCAGTACTTC
TRBV5-1	.	.	TRBJ2-7	CASSPSTYEQYF	TGCGCCAGCAGCCCTAGCACCTACGAGCAGTACTTC
TRBV20-1	.	.	TRBJ2-5	CSARRGETQYF	TGCAGTGCTAGAAGGGGTGAGACCCAGTACTTC
TRBV29-1	.	.	TRBJ1-4	CSVLQNINEKLFF	TGCAGCGTCCTACAGAACATTAATGAAAAACTGTTTTTT
TRBV7-2	.	once	TRBJ1-2	CASSHLSWVRGVYGYTF	TGTGCCAGCAGCCACCTATCTTGGGTGCGGGGGGTCTATGGCTACACCTTC